This entry lists 6 T cell receptor beta chains sequenced from one sample in a study of cytomegalovirus exposure and HLA in healthy donors. The study ran its PCR with 60 Vbeta and 13 Jbeta primers. Sequencing was performed with immunoSEQ multiplex PCR; in TCRdb, only in-frame clones are kept and a portion is missing. Of 100,000 or so clones in the sample, 70% to 75% are singletons; the top ten hold 3.5% to 4.5%. Source material: PBMCs. These receptors were taken from a man aged 35-49 years in good health and CMV-seronegative.

V and J are TRBV6-4 and TRBJ1-4, with TRBD1 identical over 8 bases. Trimming took 5 bases from V and 6 from J; bases not matched to a gene: 5. Germline V gene data show CDR1 as MRHNA and CDR2 as SNTAGT. The CDR3 covers 14 residues. The chain's CDR3 is CASSPDRVYEKLFF. In DNA form, the CDR3 reads TGTGCCAGCAGTCCGGACAGGGTTTATGAAAAACTGTTTTTT.

The gene calls are TRBV10-3 and TRBJ2-3; 7 positions match TRBD2. This CDR3 has 16 amino acids. Germline-derived CDR1 and CDR2 are ENHRY and SYGVKD. Trimming at V came to 0 bases and at J to 1 base, leaving 4 bases not matched to a gene. The CDR3 region is CAISESGGGGTDTQYF. The CDR3 coding sequence is TGTGCCATCAGTGAGTCGGGCGGGGGAGGCACAGATACGCAGTATTTT.

The V call is TRBV29-1, the J call TRBJ2-7; TRBD1 agrees at 11 bases. The CDR3 spans 14 residues. Germline assignment: CDR1 SQVTM and CDR2 ANQGSEA. Unmatched junction bases numbered 4, after V lost 6 bases and J lost 0 bases. In DNA form, the CDR3 reads TGCAGCGTCTCCGGACAGGGGGCCTCCTACGAGCAGTACTTC. Protein sequence: CSVSGQGASYEQYF.

V usage is TRBV5-1 and J usage is TRBJ1-4, with 7 bases aligning to TRBD1. V lost 5 bases to trimming and J lost 6 bases; unmatched junction nucleotides: 7. Looked up from germline, CDR1 is SGHRS and CDR2 is YFSETQ. The CDR3 contains 14 residues. The CDR3 spells CASSFRQGDEKLFF. Here the CDR3 DNA reads TGCGCCAGCAGTTTCAGACAGGGTGATGAAAAACTGTTTTTT.

The chain joins TRBV6-1 to TRBJ2-7; 9 positions match TRBD2. The germline CDR1 and CDR2 sequences are MNHNS and SASEGT. With V trimmed by 6 bases and J by 3 bases, 9 bases remained unmatched. This CDR3 is built from 15 residues. CDR3 in DNA: TGTGCCAGCAGGGGCTCTAGCGGGATCTACTACGAGCAGTACTTC. Its protein product is CASRGSSGIYYEQYF.

The chain couples TRBV5-1 to TRBJ2-3; TRBD2 might be the D (6 bases). This CDR3 is built from 16 residues. Germline V gives CDR1 SGHRS, CDR2 YFSETQ. V was cut by 3 bases and J by 0 bases, with 14 bases left in between. CDR3 in DNA: TGCGCCAGCAGCTCGCCCTCTCGGGGGAGCACAGATACGCAGTATTTT. Protein sequence: CASSSPSRGSTDTQYF.